In its sample, the clone carrying this T cell receptor beta chain was seen once. Authors' methods: Estimates of nucleated cell counts were drawn from the amplification of reference gene primers. Generated by immunoSEQ multiplex PCR, the TCRdb table keeps only in-frame clones and is missing some. The V and J calls and the clone size are those of that table, but D and trimming were determined from the DNA. Found here are around 190,000 clones, 70% to 90% of them singletons; the top ten hold around 1.9%. The CDR3 is made up of 14 amino acids. The ends were cut back, 3 bases at V and 5 bases at J, with 12 bases in the middle. Looked up from germline, CDR1 is LNHNV and CDR2 is YYDKDF (reference sequence). This record belongs to a study of blood T cell repertoires in COVID-19.

The TCR originated in a man aged 18 to 35 who had recovered from COVID-19. The V call is TRBV15, the J call TRBJ2-3; TRBD1 is a possible D gene (6 bases). The sample consisted of peripheral blood. The CDR3: CATSRTGYQDTQYF. Written as DNA, the CDR3 is TGTGCCACCAGCAGGACAGGATATCAAGATACGCAGTATTTT.